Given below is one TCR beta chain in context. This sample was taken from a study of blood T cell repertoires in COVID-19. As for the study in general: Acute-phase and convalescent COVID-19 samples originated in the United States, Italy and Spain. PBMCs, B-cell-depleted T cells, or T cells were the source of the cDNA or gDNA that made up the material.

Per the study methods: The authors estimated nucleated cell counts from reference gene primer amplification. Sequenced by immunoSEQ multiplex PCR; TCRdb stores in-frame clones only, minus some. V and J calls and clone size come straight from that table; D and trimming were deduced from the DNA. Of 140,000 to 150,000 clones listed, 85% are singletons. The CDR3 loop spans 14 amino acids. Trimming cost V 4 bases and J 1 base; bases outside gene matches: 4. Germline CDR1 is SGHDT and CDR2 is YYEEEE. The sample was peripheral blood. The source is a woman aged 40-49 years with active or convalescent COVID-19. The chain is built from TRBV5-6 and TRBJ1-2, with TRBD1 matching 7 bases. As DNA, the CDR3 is TGTGCCAGCAGCGGAACAGGGGTTAACTATGGCTACACCTTC. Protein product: CASSGTGVNYGYTF.